A single sample is the source of the 7 T cell receptor beta chains below, sequenced in a study of cytotoxic CD8 clonotypes in ibrutinib-treated CLL. Measured with immunoSEQ multiplex PCR; TCRdb has only the in-frame clones, and not every one. This sample carries 110,000 to 150,000 clones, about three quarters of them seen once, and the ten largest clones take 4.5% to 6.5%. The material was PBMCs, obtained after 24 months of ibrutinib treatment. The receptors derive from a human donor with chronic lymphocytic leukemia.

A few counts support this clone. The chain recombines TRBV10-3 with TRBJ2-7; D remains unclear. The CDR3 spans 13 residues. CDR1 is ENHRY and CDR2 is SYGVKD in the germline V gene. The ends were cut back, 10 bases at V and 2 bases at J, with 15 bases in the middle. CDR3 nucleotides: TGTGCCACCCGGGTAGGCGAAACCTACGAGCAGTACTTC. Its translation: CATRVGETYEQYF.

This chain uses TRBV6-5 with TRBJ1-2, with 7 bases fitting TRBD1. From germline, CDR1 is MNHEY and CDR2 SVGAGI. CDR3 size: 13 residues. The J segment lost 6 bases and the V segment lost 7 bases, leaving 8 bases of the junction unmatched. DNA of the CDR3: TGTGCCAGCACCCCGAGGCAGGGGGATGGCTACACCTTC. Protein product: CASTPRQGDGYTF.

This clone was seen more than once but under ten times. The rearrangement uses TRBV9 and TRBJ2-6; tentative D call: TRBD1 (6 bases). Germline V gives CDR1 SGDLS, CDR2 YYNGEE. Trimming pared 3 bases from V and 3 bases from J, leaving 19 bases between. This CDR3 region has 18 residues. The CDR3 sequence: CASSEPLGALIGANVLTF. CDR3 bases: TGTGCCAGCAGCGAACCCTTGGGGGCTTTAATTGGGGCCAACGTCCTGACTTTC.

This rearrangement joins TRBV6-4 to TRBJ2-2, with D tentatively TRBD1 or TRBD2 (5 bases each). The germline V gene has CDR1 MRHNA and CDR2 SNTAGT. V lost 3 bases, J lost 4 bases, and 9 bases lay in between. The length of the CDR3 is 14 residues. The CDR3 reads CASSEGDPTGELFF. CDR3 DNA sequence: TGTGCCAGCAGTGAGGGGGACCCCACCGGGGAGCTGTTTTTT.

The V call is TRBV5-1, the J call TRBJ1-3, with D possibly TRBD1 on 5 matching bases. Trimming stripped 4 bases from V and 5 bases from J, with 13 bases between. Germline CDR1 SGHRS, CDR2 YFSETQ. This CDR3 is 14 amino acids long. The CDR3 loop is CASSPGEGRNTIYF. The DNA for the CDR3 is TGCGCCAGCAGCCCGGGGGAGGGTCGAAACACCATATATTTT.

This clone has more than one count but fewer than ten. This rearrangement joins TRBV30 to TRBJ1-5, with 9 nucleotides matching TRBD1. Germline lookup yields CDR1 GTSNPN and CDR2 SVGIG (reference sequence). The CDR3 spans 15 residues. The ends lost 3 bases at V and 4 bases at J; junction bases unmatched: 7. Here the CDR3 reads CAWRFPGTGNQPQHF. The CDR3 DNA reads as TGTGCCTGGAGATTCCCTGGGACAGGGAATCAGCCCCAGCATTTT.

This clone was picked up a small number of times. V is TRBV28 and J is TRBJ1-4; D unclear. Between the trimmed V and J ends, which lost 1 base and 9 bases, there was a span of 12 bases. Germline V gives CDR1 MDHEN, CDR2 SYDVKM. There are 14 residues in the CDR3. The CDR3 loop is CASSLSGVSQKLFF. The DNA of the CDR3 is TGTGCCAGCAGTTTATCGGGAGTTTCCCAAAAACTGTTTTTT.